The sequence of this TCR beta chain was determined in a study of T cell clonality in common variable immunodeficiency. Findings and caveats of the study: CVID subjects shared fewer TCRbeta clones than healthy controls did.

This clone was observed many times. Its cognate antigen is unknown. Read data end 3 residues before the CDR3 end; the end is taken from the germline J gene. Libraries were prepared by immunoSEQ multiplex PCR; TCRdb keeps only in-frame clonotypes and omits some of them. The table lists about 45,000 clones, with no singletons. The CDR3 covers 14 residues. Germline CDR1 and CDR2: SGHTA and FQGNSA. Sample: peripheral blood mononuclear cells. The TCR originated in a person aged 18 to 70 in good health. The chain recombines TRBV7-2 with TRBJ1-1; D gene unclear. The part of the CDR3 DNA that was read is TGTGCCAGCAGCTCAGGAATAGTAACTAGCGGT. Protein product: CASSSGIVTSG. The entire CDR3 reads CASSSGIVTSGAFF.